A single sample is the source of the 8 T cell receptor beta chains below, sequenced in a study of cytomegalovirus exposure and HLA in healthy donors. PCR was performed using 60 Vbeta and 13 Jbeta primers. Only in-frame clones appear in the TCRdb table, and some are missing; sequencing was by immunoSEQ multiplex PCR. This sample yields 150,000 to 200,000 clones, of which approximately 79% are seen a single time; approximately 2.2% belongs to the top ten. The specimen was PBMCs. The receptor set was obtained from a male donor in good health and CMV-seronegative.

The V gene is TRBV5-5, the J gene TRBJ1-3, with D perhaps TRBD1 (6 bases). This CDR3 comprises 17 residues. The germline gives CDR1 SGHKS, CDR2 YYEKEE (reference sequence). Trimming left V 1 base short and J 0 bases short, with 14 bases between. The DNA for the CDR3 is TGTGCCAGCAGCTTGTGGACAGCAGAAGTCTCTGGAAACACCATATATTTT. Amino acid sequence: CASSLWTAEVSGNTIYF. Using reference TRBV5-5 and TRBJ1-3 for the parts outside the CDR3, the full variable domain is DAGVTQSPTHLIKTRGQQVTLRCSPISGHKSVSWYQQVLGQGPQFIFQYYEKEERGRGNFPDRFSARQFPNYSSELNVNALLLGDSALYLCASSLWTAEVSGNTIYFGEGSWLTVV.

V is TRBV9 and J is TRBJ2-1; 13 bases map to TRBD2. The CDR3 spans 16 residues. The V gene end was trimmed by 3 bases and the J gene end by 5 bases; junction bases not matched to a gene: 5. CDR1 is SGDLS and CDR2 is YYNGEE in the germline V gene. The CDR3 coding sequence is TGTGCCAGCAGCGGATTACTAGCGGGGGGGGACAATGAGCAGTTCTTC. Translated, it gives CASSGLLAGGDNEQFF.

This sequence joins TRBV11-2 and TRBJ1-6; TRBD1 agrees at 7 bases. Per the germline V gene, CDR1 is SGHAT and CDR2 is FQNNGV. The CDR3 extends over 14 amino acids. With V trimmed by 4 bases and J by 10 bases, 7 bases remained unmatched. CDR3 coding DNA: TGTGCCAGCAGCTCCCTCGGACAGGCGTCACCCCTCCACTTT. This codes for CASSSLGQASPLHF.

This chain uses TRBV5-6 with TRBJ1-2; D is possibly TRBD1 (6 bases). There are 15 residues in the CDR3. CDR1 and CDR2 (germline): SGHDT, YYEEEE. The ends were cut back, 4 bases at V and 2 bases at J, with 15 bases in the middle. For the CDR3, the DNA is TGTGCCAGCAGCCCTATACCTACAGGGAACTATGGCTACACCTTC. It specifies CASSPIPTGNYGYTF.

The CDR3 DNA sequence: TGTGCCAGCAGCTTAGCGCCTTCGGGACAGGGGTTCGGCTACACCTTC. Translated, it gives CASSLAPSGQGFGYTF. This sequence joins TRBV7-2 and TRBJ1-2; 10 nucleotides line up with TRBD1. This CDR3 has 16 residues. Trimming removed 0 bases from V and 8 bases from J; junction bases left unmatched: 9. Germline CDR1 and CDR2: SGHTA and FQGNSA.

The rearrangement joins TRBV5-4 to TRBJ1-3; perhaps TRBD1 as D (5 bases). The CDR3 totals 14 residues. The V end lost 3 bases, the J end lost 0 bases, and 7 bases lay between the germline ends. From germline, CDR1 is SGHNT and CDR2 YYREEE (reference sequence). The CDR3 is CASSSTGSGNTIYF. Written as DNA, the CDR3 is TGTGCCAGCAGCTCTACAGGCTCTGGAAACACCATATATTTT. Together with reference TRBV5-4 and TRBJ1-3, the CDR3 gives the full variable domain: ETGVTQSPTHLIKTRGQQVTLRCSSQSGHNTVSWYQQALGQGPQFIFQYYREEENGRGNFPPRFSGLQFPNYSSELNVNALELDDSALYLCASSSTGSGNTIYFGEGSWLTVV.

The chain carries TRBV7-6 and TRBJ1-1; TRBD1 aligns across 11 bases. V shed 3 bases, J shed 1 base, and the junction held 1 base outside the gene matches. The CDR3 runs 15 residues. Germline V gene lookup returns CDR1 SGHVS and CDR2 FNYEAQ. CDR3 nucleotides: TGTGCCAGCAGCTTGGGGACAGGGGGGAACACTGAAGCTTTCTTT. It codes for CASSLGTGGNTEAFF.

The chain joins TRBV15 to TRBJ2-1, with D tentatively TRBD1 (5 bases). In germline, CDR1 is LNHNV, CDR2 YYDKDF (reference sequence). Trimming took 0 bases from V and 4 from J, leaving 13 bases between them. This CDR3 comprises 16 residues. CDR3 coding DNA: TGTGCCACCAGCAGAGATCTGGTAAACAGGTACAATGAGCAGTTCTTC. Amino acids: CATSRDLVNRYNEQFF.